This T cell receptor beta chain was identified in a study of blood T cell repertoires in COVID-19. Study-wide background: PBMCs, B-cell-depleted T cells, or T cells provided the cDNA or gDNA that made up the material.

Germline V CDR1 and CDR2: DFQATT, SNEGSKA (reference sequence). Unmatched junction bases numbered 9, after V lost 3 bases and J lost 8 bases. This CDR3 is built from 14 residues. How the authors handled the data: The authors estimated nucleated cell counts from reference gene primer amplification. Assay: immunoSEQ multiplex PCR; the TCRdb copy retains only in-frame clones and omits some. V, J and clone size are those of that table, while D and trimming were read from the DNA. The sample lists 190,000 or so clones, 78% occurring once. This receptor was obtained from a woman older than 75 with active or convalescent COVID-19. V is TRBV20-1 and J is TRBJ2-1, with 8 positions matching TRBD2. The source material was peripheral blood. CDR3 sequence: CSASQRGGVDEQFF. As DNA, the CDR3 is TGCAGTGCTAGTCAACGGGGGGGCGTCGATGAGCAGTTCTTC.